These 19 T cell receptor delta chains originate from one sample sequenced in a study of Vδ1+ human thymocytes. Overall study results and limits: In the thymus, TRG and TRD repertoires looked highly polyclonal with Gaussian CDR3 lengths.

These TCRs' antigens remain unknown. RNA was extracted from the cells and then reverse transcribed. CDR3 amplicons came from multiplex PCR with pooled V-gene forward and constant-region reverse primers. TCRdb processed the multiplex PCR reads again with the CATT caller. This table has about 75,000 delta-chain clones, more than 30% appearing once. The sample comprised Vdelta1+ gamma-delta thymocytes from the thymus. Subset here: FACS-sorted CD3+ TCRalphabeta- TCRVdelta1+ TCRVdelta2- thymocytes. The receptors here all came from a boy younger than two who had congenital heart surgery.

In this sample, this clone turned up a few times. The chain joins TRDV1 to TRDJ1; 8 positions agree with TRDD3. The CDR3 spans 17 residues. Trimming at V came to 3 bases and at J to 4 bases, leaving 13 bases not matched to a gene. CDR1 is TSWWSYY and CDR2 is QGS in the germline V gene. The CDR3 DNA is TGTGCTCTTGGGGACCACTACGACTGGGGGTCTAGCGATAAACTCATCTTT. It translates to CALGDHYDWGSSDKLIF.

This clone has just a few counts. This chain links TRDV1 with TRDJ1; 7 bases fit TRDD3. CDR3 length equals 23 residues. Germline V gene sequence: CDR1 TSWWSYY, CDR2 QGS. The J segment lost 0 bases and the V segment lost 2 bases, leaving 27 bases of the junction unmatched. CDR3 DNA sequence: TGTGCTCTTGGGGAAATTAAGGAACCTCCCATACTGGGGATAAACATGTACACCGATAAACTCATCTTT. Translation: CALGEIKEPPILGINMYTDKLIF.

The chain is built from TRDV1 and TRDJ1; D not certain. The CDR3 loop spans 19 amino acids. V shed 4 bases and J shed 1 base, with 25 bases lying between them. Germline V lookup: CDR1 TSWWSYY, CDR2 QGS. CDR3 region: CALGAGICGPCRRTDKLIF. The CDR3 DNA reads as TGTGCTCTTGGGGCGGGAATTTGCGGGCCGTGTAGACGCACCGATAAACTCATCTTT.

The chain couples TRDV1 to TRDJ1, with 13 bases aligning to TRDD3. Trimming at V came to 5 bases and at J to 0 bases, leaving 27 bases not matched to a gene. Looked up from germline, CDR1 is TSWWSYY and CDR2 is QGS. The CDR3 extends over 24 amino acids. CDR3 amino acids: CALGHPFLRPKVLGDTRYTDKLIF. For the CDR3, the DNA is TGTGCTCTTGGGCACCCCTTCCTACGGCCCAAAGTACTGGGGGATACGAGGTACACCGATAAACTCATCTTT.

There are a few counts of this clone. The chain has TRDV1 and TRDJ1, with TRDD3 identical over 8 bases. V was clipped by 3 bases and J by 0 bases; unmatched bases: 33. Looked up from germline, CDR1 is TSWWSYY and CDR2 is QGS. The CDR3 has 25 amino acids. This chain's CDR3 is CALGDHGRSYSLLLLGVTYTDKLIF. Here the CDR3 DNA reads TGTGCTCTTGGGGACCATGGGCGATCGTACAGTCTTCTCTTACTGGGGGTTACGTACACCGATAAACTCATCTTT.

The chain has TRDV1 and TRDJ1, with 13 bases lining up with TRDD3. The germline V gene has CDR1 TSWWSYY and CDR2 QGS. The junction had 20 bases not matched to a gene; V was cut back by 4 bases and J by 3 bases. This CDR3 is built from 21 residues. DNA of the CDR3: TGTGCTCTTGGGGGTTTCCTACGACCCGTACTGGGGGATACGCAGTCCGATAAACTCATCTTT. Translating it yields CALGGFLRPVLGDTQSDKLIF.

Of note for this clone: A much larger clone lies a single base off, so this may be a read error. The chain is built from TRDV2 and TRDJ1; 8 nucleotides align to TRDD3. J lost 3 bases, V lost 3 bases, and 11 bases had no gene match. This CDR3 contains 16 residues. CDR1 is GEAIGNYY and CDR2 is EKD in the germline V gene. In DNA form, the CDR3 reads TGTGCCTGTGACCTCGGACTGGGGGGTACGCCCGATAAACTCATCTTT. This sequence encodes CACDLGLGGTPDKLIF.

V usage is TRDV1 and J usage is TRDJ1, with 9 bases identical to TRDD3. This CDR3 has 20 amino acids. Trimming at V came to 6 bases and at J to 0 bases, leaving 20 bases not matched to a gene. Per the germline V gene, CDR1 is TSWWSYY and CDR2 is QGS. The chain's CDR3 is CALGEAFVVLGEAYTDKLIF. The CDR3 DNA reads as TGTGCTCTTGGTGAGGCCTTCGTCGTACTGGGGGAGGCTTACACCGATAAACTCATCTTT.

Regarding this clone: Within the sample, other DNA sequences also encode this same CDR3. The chain joins TRDV1 to TRDJ1; TRDD3 matches 7 bases. Germline V lookup: CDR1 TSWWSYY, CDR2 QGS. V was pared by 5 bases and J by 5 bases, with 26 bases of the junction left unmatched. There are 20 residues in the CDR3. The CDR3 loop reads CALGTPGVLRRGGISDKLIF. As DNA, the CDR3 is TGTGCTCTTGGGACCCCCGGAGTCCTGCGGCGTGGGGGGATTTCTGATAAACTCATCTTT.

Worth noting for this clone: One junction end disagrees with the germline gene, perhaps due to a read error. The chain has TRDV1 and TRDJ1; 7 bases agree with TRDD2. The V gene's germline CDR1 is TSWWSYY and CDR2 QGS. The CDR3 has 25 amino acids. The CDR3 DNA reads TGTGCTCTTGGGGAATACCCCCCCCTTTCCTACGTATACCCAGGGGAGGGGAACCCCACCGGTAAACTCATCTTT. Protein: CALGEYPPLSYVYPGEGNPTGKLIF.

This clone occurred a few times. The rearrangement links TRDV1 to TRDJ1, with D possibly matching TRDD3 (5 bases). Germline V gene data show CDR1 as TSWWSYY and CDR2 as QGS. This CDR3 contains 16 residues. V lost 4 bases and J lost 0, with 15 bases in between. The CDR3 bases are TGTGCTCTTGGGGGTCCCCGGGATGCGTACACCGATAAACTCATCTTT. This sequence encodes CALGGPRDAYTDKLIF.

This clone was detected only a few times. V and J are TRDV1 and TRDJ1; 10 bases are a match to TRDD3. The germline V gene encodes CDR1 TSWWSYY and CDR2 QGS. CDR3 size: 20 residues. J was trimmed by 1 base and V by 0 bases; bases with no gene match: 14. CDR3 bases: TGTGCTCTTGGGGAACTTACCTACGCTGGGGGATATGAGGGCACCGATAAACTCATCTTT. It codes for CALGELTYAGGYEGTDKLIF.

In its sample, this clone was seen a few times. The V call is TRDV1, the J call TRDJ1; the match to TRDD3 covers 13 bases. This CDR3 contains 19 residues. J lost 0 bases, V lost 4 bases, and 11 bases had no gene match. The V gene's germline CDR1 is TSWWSYY and CDR2 QGS. The CDR3 loop reads CALGGPYWGIRQYTDKLIF. DNA of the CDR3: TGTGCTCTTGGGGGACCCTACTGGGGGATACGCCAGTACACCGATAAACTCATCTTT.

The V call is TRDV1, the J call TRDJ1, with 9 bases matching TRDD3. The CDR3 extends over 21 amino acids. The germline CDR1 and CDR2 sequences are TSWWSYY and QGS. V was clipped by 4 bases and J by 3 bases; unmatched bases: 24. The chain's CDR3 is CALGGAHPRPWGIGVPDKLIF. In DNA, the CDR3 is TGTGCTCTTGGGGGGGCTCATCCCCGCCCCTGGGGGATCGGTGTCCCCGATAAACTCATCTTT.

This chain uses TRDV1 with TRDJ1; 12 bases match TRDD3. The CDR3 extends over 20 amino acids. The junction had 21 bases not matched to a gene; V was cut back by 9 bases and J by 1 base. CDR1 and CDR2 (germline): TSWWSYY, QGS. The CDR3 reads CALQSSFVLGDTEVTDKLIF. The CDR3 bases are TGTGCTCTACAGTCTTCCTTCGTACTGGGGGATACCGAGGTCACCGATAAACTCATCTTT.

V and J are TRDV1 and TRDJ1, with 9 bases matching TRDD3. Germline loops: CDR1 TSWWSYY, CDR2 QGS. The CDR3 totals 18 residues. Germline trimming cut 0 bases from V and 7 bases from J; bases unmatched to any gene: 15. CDR3 nucleotides: TGTGCTCTTGGGGAACTAGGGAGCTGGGGGATCCCAGGGGGTAAACTCATCTTT. Its translation is CALGELGSWGIPGGKLIF.

The rearrangement uses TRDV1 and TRDJ1, with TRDD3 matching 13 bases. Germline values: CDR1 TSWWSYY, CDR2 QGS. This CDR3 contains 21 residues. V lost 3 bases, J lost 3 bases, and 19 bases stayed unmatched. This CDR3 reads CALGDWPPPPTGGYGADKLIF. The CDR3 nucleotides read TGTGCTCTTGGGGATTGGCCTCCCCCCCCTACTGGGGGATACGGGGCCGATAAACTCATCTTT.

This clone was seen more than once but under ten times. The V and J genes are TRDV2 and TRDJ1, with D tentatively TRDD3 (9 bases). CDR1 and CDR2 from the germline V gene are GEAIGNYY and EKD. Trimming shortened V by 5 bases and J by 0 bases, and 24 bases separated the two germline ends. The CDR3 consists of 18 residues. Written as DNA, the CDR3 is TGTGCCTGTGCTACTTCTTCCTACTGGGGGAGGTACACCGATAAACTCATCTTT. As protein: CACATSSYWGRYTDKLIF.

The chain couples TRDV1 to TRDJ1, with TRDD3 matching 10 bases. Germline V gives CDR1 TSWWSYY, CDR2 QGS. The CDR3 sequence is 20 residues long. The J segment lost 4 bases and the V segment lost 1 base, leaving 18 bases of the junction unmatched. Here the CDR3 reads CALGEPPKDPTSGGYDKLIF. The CDR3 nucleotides are TGTGCTCTTGGGGAACCCCCCAAGGACCCTACGTCTGGGGGATACGATAAACTCATCTTT.